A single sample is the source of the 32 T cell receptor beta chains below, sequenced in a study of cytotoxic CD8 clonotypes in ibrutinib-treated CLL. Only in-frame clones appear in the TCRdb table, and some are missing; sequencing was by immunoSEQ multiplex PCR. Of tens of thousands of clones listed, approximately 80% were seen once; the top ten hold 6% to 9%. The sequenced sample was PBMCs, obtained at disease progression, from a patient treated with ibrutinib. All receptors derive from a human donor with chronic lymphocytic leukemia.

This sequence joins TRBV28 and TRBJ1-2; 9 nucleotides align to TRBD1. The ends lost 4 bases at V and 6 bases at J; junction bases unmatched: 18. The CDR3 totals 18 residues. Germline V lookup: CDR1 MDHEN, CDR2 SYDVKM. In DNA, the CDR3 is TGTGCCAGCAGTTCCCCCGCGGGACAGGGAGTATTAGGAGATGGCTACACCTTC. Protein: CASSSPAGQGVLGDGYTF.

CDR3 nucleotide sequence: TGCGCCAGCAGCCCCGACGCGGGGGGGGCCTACAATGAGCAGTTCTTC. It translates to CASSPDAGGAYNEQFF. The chain is built from TRBV5-1 and TRBJ2-1; the match to TRBD2 covers 9 bases. In germline, CDR1 is SGHRS, CDR2 YFSETQ. V dropped 4 bases and J dropped 2; count of bases not matched to a gene: 7. CDR3 size: 16 residues.

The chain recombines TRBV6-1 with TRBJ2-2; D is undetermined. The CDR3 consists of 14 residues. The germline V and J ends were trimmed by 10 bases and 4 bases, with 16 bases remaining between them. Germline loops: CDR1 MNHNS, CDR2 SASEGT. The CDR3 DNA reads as TGTGCCACCCAGACGGTAATCCCCACCGGGGAGCTGTTTTTT. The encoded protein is CATQTVIPTGELFF.

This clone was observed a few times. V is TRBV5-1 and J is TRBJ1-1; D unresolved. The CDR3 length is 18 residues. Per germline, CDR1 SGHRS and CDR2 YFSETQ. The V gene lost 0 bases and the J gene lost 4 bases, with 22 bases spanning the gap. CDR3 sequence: CASSLEIGLSPSATEAFF. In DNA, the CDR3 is TGCGCCAGCAGCTTGGAAATAGGGTTGAGCCCTTCGGCCACTGAAGCTTTCTTT.

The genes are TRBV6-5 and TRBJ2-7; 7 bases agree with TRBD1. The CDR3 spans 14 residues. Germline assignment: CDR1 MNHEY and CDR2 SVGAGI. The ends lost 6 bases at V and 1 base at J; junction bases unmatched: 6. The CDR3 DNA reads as TGTGCCAGCAGCGACAGGGCCACTTCCTACGAGCAGTACTTC. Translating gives CASSDRATSYEQYF.

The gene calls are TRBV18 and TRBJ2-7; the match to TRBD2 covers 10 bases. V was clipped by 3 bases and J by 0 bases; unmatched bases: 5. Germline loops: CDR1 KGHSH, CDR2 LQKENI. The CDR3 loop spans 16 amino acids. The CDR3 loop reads CASSPRRTSGSYEQYF. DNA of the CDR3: TGTGCCAGCTCACCGCGACGGACTAGCGGCTCCTACGAGCAGTACTTC. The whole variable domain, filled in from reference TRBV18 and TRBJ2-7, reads NAGVMQNPRHLVRRRGQEARLRCSPMKGHSHVYWYRQLPEEGLKFMVYLQKENIIDESGMPKERFSAEFPKEGPSILRIQQVVRGDSAAYFCASSPRRTSGSYEQYFGPGTRLTVT.

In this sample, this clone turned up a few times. The CDR3 region is CASSFRSRGGYTF. CDR3 coding DNA: TGTGCCAGCAGCTTCCGTTCGCGGGGTGGCTACACCTTC. V is TRBV5-8 and J is TRBJ1-2, with unresolved D. V gave up 2 bases and J gave up 7 bases, with 12 bases separating them. This CDR3 comprises 13 residues. Germline V CDR1 and CDR2: SGHTS, YDEGEE.

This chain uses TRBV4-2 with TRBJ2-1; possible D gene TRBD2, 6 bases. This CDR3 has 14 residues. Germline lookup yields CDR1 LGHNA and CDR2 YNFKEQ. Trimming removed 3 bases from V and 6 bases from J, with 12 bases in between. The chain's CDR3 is CASSHRGIPNEQFF. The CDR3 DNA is TGTGCCAGCAGCCACCGGGGGATCCCCAATGAGCAGTTCTTC.

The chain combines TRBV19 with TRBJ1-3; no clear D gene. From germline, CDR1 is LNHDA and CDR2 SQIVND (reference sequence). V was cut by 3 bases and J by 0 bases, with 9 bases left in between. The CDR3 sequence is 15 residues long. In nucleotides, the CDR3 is TGTGCCAGTAGTATTGGAGACATCTCTGGAAACACCATATATTTT. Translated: CASSIGDISGNTIYF.

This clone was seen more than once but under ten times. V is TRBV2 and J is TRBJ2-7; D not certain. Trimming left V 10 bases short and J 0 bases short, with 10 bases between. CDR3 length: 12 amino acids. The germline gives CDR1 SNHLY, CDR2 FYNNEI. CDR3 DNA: TGTGCCACCAGCCTGATCTCCTACGAGCAGTACTTC. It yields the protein CATSLISYEQYF.

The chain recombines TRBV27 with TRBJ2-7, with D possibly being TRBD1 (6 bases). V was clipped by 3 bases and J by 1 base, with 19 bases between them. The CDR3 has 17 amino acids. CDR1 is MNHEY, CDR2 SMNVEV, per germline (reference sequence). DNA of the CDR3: TGTGCCAGCAGTTTGAGACGGACAGCGCACGTGTCCTACGAGCAGTACTTC. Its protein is CASSLRRTAHVSYEQYF.

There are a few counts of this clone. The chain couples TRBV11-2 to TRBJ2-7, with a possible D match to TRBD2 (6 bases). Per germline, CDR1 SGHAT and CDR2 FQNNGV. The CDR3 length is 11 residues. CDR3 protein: CGSGGIGEQYF. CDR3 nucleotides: TGTGGATCCGGCGGGATTGGGGAGCAGTACTTC. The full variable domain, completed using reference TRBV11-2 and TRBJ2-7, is EAGVAQSPRYKIIEKRQSVAFWCNPISGHATLYWYQQILGQGPKLLIQFQNNGVVDDSQLPKDRFSAERLKGVDSTLKIQPAKLEDSAVYLCGSGGIGEQYFGPGTRLTVT.

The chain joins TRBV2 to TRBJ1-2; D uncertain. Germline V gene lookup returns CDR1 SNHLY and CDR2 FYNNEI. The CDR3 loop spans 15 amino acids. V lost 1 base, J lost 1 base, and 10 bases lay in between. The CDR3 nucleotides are TGTGCCAGCAGTGAAGGCGCAAACTATAACTATGGCTACACCTTC. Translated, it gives CASSEGANYNYGYTF.

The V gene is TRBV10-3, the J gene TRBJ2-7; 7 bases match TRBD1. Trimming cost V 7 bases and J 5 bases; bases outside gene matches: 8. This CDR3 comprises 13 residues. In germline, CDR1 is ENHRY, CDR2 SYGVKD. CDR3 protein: CAIKRDSQHEQYF. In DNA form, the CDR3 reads TGTGCCATCAAAAGGGACAGTCAGCACGAGCAGTACTTC.

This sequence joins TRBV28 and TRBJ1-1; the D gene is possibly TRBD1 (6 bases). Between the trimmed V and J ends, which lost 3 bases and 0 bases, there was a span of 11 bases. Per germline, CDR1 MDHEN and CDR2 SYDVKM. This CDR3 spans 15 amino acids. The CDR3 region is CASSLRGTVNTEAFF. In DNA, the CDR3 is TGTGCCAGCAGTTTGAGGGGGACGGTGAACACTGAAGCTTTCTTT.

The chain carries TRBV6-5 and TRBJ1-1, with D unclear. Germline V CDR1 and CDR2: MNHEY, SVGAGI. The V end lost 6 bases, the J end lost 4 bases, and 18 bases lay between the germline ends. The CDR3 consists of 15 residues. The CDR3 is CASSPSWGLRTEAFF. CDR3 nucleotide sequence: TGTGCCAGCAGCCCCTCTTGGGGTCTGCGCACTGAAGCTTTCTTT.

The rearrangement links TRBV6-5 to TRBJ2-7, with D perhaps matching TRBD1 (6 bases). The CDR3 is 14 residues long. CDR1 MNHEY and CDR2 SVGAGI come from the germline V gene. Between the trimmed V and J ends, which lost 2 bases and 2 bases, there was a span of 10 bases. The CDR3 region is CASSYEAGAYEQYF. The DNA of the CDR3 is TGTGCCAGCAGTTACGAAGCAGGGGCCTACGAGCAGTACTTC.

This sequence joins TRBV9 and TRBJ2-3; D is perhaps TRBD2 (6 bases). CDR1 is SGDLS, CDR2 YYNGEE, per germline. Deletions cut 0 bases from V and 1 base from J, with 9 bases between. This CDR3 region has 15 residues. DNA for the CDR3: TGTGCCAGCAGCGTAGCCCCTAGCGGCACAGATACGCAGTATTTT. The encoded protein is CASSVAPSGTDTQYF.

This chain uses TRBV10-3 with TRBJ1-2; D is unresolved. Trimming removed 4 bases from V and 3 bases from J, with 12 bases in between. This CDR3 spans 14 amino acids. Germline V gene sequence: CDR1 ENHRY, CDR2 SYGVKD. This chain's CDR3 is CAISVVEGHYGYTF. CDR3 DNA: TGTGCCATCAGTGTTGTGGAAGGCCACTATGGCTACACCTTC.

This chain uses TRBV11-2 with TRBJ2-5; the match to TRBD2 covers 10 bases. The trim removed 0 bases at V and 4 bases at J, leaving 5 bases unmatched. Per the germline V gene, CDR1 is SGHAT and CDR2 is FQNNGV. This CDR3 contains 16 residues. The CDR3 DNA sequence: TGTGCCAGCAGCTTAGAAAGGCTAGCGGGAGTAGAGACCCAGTACTTC. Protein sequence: CASSLERLAGVETQYF.

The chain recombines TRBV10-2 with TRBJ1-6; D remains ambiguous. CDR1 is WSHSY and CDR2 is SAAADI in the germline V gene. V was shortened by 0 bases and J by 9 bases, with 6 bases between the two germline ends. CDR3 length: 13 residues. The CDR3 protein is CASSESVASPLHF. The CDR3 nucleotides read TGCGCCAGCAGTGAGTCAGTTGCTTCACCCCTCCACTTT.

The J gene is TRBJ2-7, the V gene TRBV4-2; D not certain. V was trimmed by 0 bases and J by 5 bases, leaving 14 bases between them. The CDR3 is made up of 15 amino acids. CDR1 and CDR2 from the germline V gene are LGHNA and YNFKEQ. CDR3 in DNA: TGTGCCAGCAGCCAAGAACGAAAGGGTATCGACGAGCAGTACTTC. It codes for CASSQERKGIDEQYF.

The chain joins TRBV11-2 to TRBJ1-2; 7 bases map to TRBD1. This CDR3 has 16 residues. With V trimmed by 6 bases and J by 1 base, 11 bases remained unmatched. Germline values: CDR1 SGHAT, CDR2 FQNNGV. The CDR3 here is CASRPDRAVGNYGYTF. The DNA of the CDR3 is TGTGCCAGCAGGCCCGACAGGGCGGTCGGTAACTATGGCTACACCTTC. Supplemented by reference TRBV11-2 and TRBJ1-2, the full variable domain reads EAGVAQSPRYKIIEKRQSVAFWCNPISGHATLYWYQQILGQGPKLLIQFQNNGVVDDSQLPKDRFSAERLKGVDSTLKIQPAKLEDSAVYLCASRPDRAVGNYGYTFGSGTRLTVV.

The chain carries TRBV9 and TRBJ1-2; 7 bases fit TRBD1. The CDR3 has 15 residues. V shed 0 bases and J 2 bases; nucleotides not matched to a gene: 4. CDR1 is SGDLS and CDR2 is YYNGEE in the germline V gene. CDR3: CASSVGQGSNYGYTF. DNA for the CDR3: TGTGCCAGCAGCGTAGGACAGGGAAGCAACTATGGCTACACCTTC. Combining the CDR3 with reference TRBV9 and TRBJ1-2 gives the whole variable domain DSGVTQTPKHLITATGQRVTLRCSPRSGDLSVYWYQQSLDQGLQFLIQYYNGEERAKGNILERFSAQQFPDLHSELNLSSLELGDSALYFCASSVGQGSNYGYTFGSGTRLTVV.

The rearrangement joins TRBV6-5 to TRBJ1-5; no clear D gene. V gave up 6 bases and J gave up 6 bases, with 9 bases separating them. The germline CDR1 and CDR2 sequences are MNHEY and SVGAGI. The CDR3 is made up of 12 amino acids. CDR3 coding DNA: TGTGCCAGCAGCGCCAATGGTCAGCCCCAGCATTTT. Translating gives CASSANGQPQHF.

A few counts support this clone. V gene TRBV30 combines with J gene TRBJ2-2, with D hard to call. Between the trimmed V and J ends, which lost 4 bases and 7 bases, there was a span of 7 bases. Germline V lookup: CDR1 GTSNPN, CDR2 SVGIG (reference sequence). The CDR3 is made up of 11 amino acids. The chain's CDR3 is CAWMVVGELFF. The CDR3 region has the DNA TGTGCCTGGATGGTTGTCGGGGAGCTGTTTTTT.

In DNA form, the CDR3 reads TGTGCCAGCAGTCGCTCGCCCACCAATGAGCAGTTCTTC. This sequence encodes CASSRSPTNEQFF. The genes are TRBV28 and TRBJ2-1; no definite D call. The CDR3 extends over 13 amino acids. The germline gives CDR1 MDHEN, CDR2 SYDVKM. V gave up 5 bases and J gave up 6 bases, with 11 bases separating them.

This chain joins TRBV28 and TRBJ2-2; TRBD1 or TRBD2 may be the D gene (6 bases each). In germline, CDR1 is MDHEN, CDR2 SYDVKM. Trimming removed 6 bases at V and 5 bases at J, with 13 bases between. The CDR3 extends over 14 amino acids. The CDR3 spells CASRLQGGTGELFF. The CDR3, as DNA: TGTGCCAGCAGGCTACAGGGAGGTACCGGGGAGCTGTTTTTT.

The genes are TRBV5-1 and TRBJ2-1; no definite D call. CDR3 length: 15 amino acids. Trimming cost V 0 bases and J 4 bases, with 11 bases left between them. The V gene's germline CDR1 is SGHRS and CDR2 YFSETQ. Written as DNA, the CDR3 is TGCGCCAGCAGCTTGGAGGGAAATGGATACAATGAGCAGTTCTTC. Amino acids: CASSLEGNGYNEQFF.

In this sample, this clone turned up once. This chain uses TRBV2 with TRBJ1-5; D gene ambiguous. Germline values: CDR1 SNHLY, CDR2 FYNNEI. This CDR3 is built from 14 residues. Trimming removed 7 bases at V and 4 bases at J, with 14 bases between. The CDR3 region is CASTPEGSNQPQHF. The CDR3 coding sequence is TGTGCCAGCACTCCAGAGGGCAGTAATCAGCCCCAGCATTTT.

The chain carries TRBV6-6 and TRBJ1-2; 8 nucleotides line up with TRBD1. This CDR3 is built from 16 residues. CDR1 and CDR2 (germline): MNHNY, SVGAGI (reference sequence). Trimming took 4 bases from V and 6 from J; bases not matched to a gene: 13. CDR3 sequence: CASSSLRTGSSNGYTF. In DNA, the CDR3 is TGTGCCAGCAGTTCTCTCCGGACAGGGAGTAGTAATGGCTACACCTTC.

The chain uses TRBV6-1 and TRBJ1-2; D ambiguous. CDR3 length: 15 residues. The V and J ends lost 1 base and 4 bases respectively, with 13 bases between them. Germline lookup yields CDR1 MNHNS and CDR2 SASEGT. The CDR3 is CASSEGAAHTYGYTF. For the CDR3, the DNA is TGTGCCAGCAGTGAAGGGGCGGCTCACACCTATGGCTACACCTTC.